These 21 T cell receptor beta chains were all obtained from the same sample, sequenced in a study of graft-versus-host responses after intestinal transplantation. Some clones are missing from TCRdb's copy, which holds only in-frame ones; the method was immunoSEQ multiplex PCR. Of about 77,000 clones listed, approximately 90% are singletons. The sequences come from PBMCs, collected 98 days after intestinal transplantation. These receptors were collected from a human patient who received an intestinal transplant, so some T cells may come from the graft donor.

The J gene is TRBJ2-1, the V gene TRBV13, with a possible D match to TRBD1 (6 bases). V was pared by 4 bases and J by 1 base, with 8 bases between. The CDR3 totals 14 residues. The germline CDR1 and CDR2 sequences are PRHDT and FYEKMQ (reference sequence). CDR3 sequence reads: CASSSGTSYNEQFF. CDR3 DNA sequence: TGTGCCAGCAGCTCCGGGACATCCTACAATGAGCAGTTCTTC.

The chain employs TRBV7-2 and TRBJ2-7; D tentatively reads TRBD1 or TRBD2 (6 bases each). Trimming pared 5 bases from V and 2 bases from J, leaving 13 bases between. The CDR3 contains 14 residues. The germline CDR1 and CDR2 sequences are SGHTA and FQGNSA. The CDR3 sequence: CASSGGQETYEQYF. CDR3 sequence (DNA): TGTGCCAGCAGCGGGGGGCAGGAGACCTACGAGCAGTACTTC. Full variable domain (remainder filled in from reference TRBV7-2 and TRBJ2-7): GAGVSQSPSNKVTEKGKDVELRCDPISGHTALYWYRQSLGQGLEFLIYFQGNSAPDKSGLPSDRFSAERTGGSVSTLTIQRTQQEDSAVYLCASSGGQETYEQYFGPGTRLTVT.

The J gene is TRBJ2-7, the V gene TRBV7-9, with TRBD1 matching over 7 bases. The CDR3 is 13 residues long. Trimming removed 3 bases from V and 3 bases from J; junction bases left unmatched: 2. The germline V gene encodes CDR1 SEHNR and CDR2 FQNEAQ (reference sequence). The CDR3 region has the DNA TGTGCCAGCAGCTTCCAGGGGGTCTACGAGCAGTACTTC. Encoded protein: CASSFQGVYEQYF.

The genes are TRBV29-1 and TRBJ2-1; TRBD2 agrees at 11 bases. The CDR3 covers 16 residues. J lost 7 bases, V lost 2 bases, and 10 bases had no gene match. From germline, CDR1 is SQVTM and CDR2 ANQGSEA. CDR3 amino acids: CSVEPGTSGLLNEQFF. For the CDR3, the DNA is TGCAGCGTTGAACCTGGGACTAGCGGTTTGTTGAATGAGCAGTTCTTC.

V is TRBV6-5 and J is TRBJ2-1; possible D gene TRBD2, 7 bases. CDR3 length: 15 amino acids. Trimming removed 2 bases at V and 4 bases at J, with 12 bases between. Per the germline V gene, CDR1 is MNHEY and CDR2 is SVGAGI. The CDR3 region has the DNA TGTGCCAGCAGTTACGGGGGGGGCCCTTACAATGAGCAGTTCTTC. It is translated as CASSYGGGPYNEQFF.

The chain joins TRBV7-2 to TRBJ2-2, with D hard to call. The CDR3 contains 14 residues. V was trimmed by 1 base and J by 4 bases, leaving 7 bases between them. Germline CDR1 is SGHTA and CDR2 is FQGNSA. The CDR3 reads CASSLGLGTGELFF. The CDR3 DNA sequence: TGTGCCAGCAGCTTAGGGTTAGGCACCGGGGAGCTGTTTTTT.

The chain combines TRBV5-4 with TRBJ1-1, with 11 bases fitting TRBD1. Germline CDR1 is SGHNT and CDR2 is YYREEE (reference sequence). This CDR3 region has 17 residues. Germline trimming cut 5 bases from V and 5 bases from J; bases unmatched to any gene: 14. The CDR3 loop reads CASSSIGTGGMGTEAFF. DNA for the CDR3: TGTGCCAGCAGTTCAATCGGGACAGGGGGGATGGGGACTGAAGCTTTCTTT.

V usage is TRBV7-9 and J usage is TRBJ2-1; 14 nucleotides agree with TRBD2. The CDR3 runs to 17 residues. The junction had 9 bases not matched to a gene; V was cut back by 5 bases and J by 6 bases. Germline-derived CDR1 and CDR2 are SEHNR and FQNEAQ (reference sequence). CDR3 loop: CASSPGGLAGDFNEQFF. CDR3 coding DNA: TGTGCCAGCAGCCCAGGGGGACTAGCGGGAGATTTCAATGAGCAGTTCTTC.

This sequence joins TRBV4-1 and TRBJ1-6; 8 nucleotides match TRBD1. CDR1 is MGHRA and CDR2 is YSYEKL in the germline V gene. After removal of 1 base from V and 17 bases from J, the junction contained 13 bases not matched to a gene. The CDR3 loop spans 15 amino acids. DNA for the CDR3: TGCGCCAGCAGCCAAGTGGGTTACGGACAGGGAGAAATCCACTTT. This gives the protein CASSQVGYGQGEIHF.

This clone was seen once. The chain has TRBV6-6 and TRBJ2-2; tentatively, D is TRBD1 (5 bases). V was trimmed by 0 bases and J by 6 bases, leaving 8 bases between them. The CDR3 is made up of 14 amino acids. From germline, CDR1 is MNHNY and CDR2 SVGAGI (reference sequence). CDR3 residues: CASSYSGVPGELFF. CDR3 DNA: TGTGCCAGCAGTTACTCAGGGGTACCCGGGGAGCTGTTTTTT.

The rearrangement joins TRBV28 to TRBJ1-5; 10 bases agree with TRBD1. After removal of 7 bases from V and 9 bases from J, the junction contained 6 bases not matched to a gene. Per the germline V gene, CDR1 is MDHEN and CDR2 is SYDVKM. CDR3 length equals 13 residues. The CDR3 sequence: CASMGQGMMPQHF. The CDR3 DNA sequence: TGTGCCAGCATGGGACAGGGGATGATGCCCCAGCATTTT.

This rearrangement joins TRBV11-2 to TRBJ2-3; 7 nucleotides line up with TRBD2. Germline V gene sequence: CDR1 SGHAT, CDR2 FQNNGV. With 0 bases clipped from V and 2 bases from J, the junction kept 11 bases outside the gene matches. The CDR3 consists of 18 residues. The CDR3 region is CASSLDSGLAEFTDTQYF. Written as DNA, the CDR3 is TGTGCCAGCAGCTTAGATAGTGGCCTAGCGGAATTCACAGATACGCAGTATTTT.

The chain employs TRBV6-1 and TRBJ1-2; no firm D call. The CDR3 has 14 residues. V lost 5 bases, J lost 3 bases, and 13 bases lay in between. The germline V gene encodes CDR1 MNHNS and CDR2 SASEGT. This chain's CDR3 is CASSPMRADYGYTF. CDR3 DNA: TGTGCCAGCAGTCCCATGAGGGCAGACTATGGCTACACCTTC.

V usage is TRBV5-1 and J usage is TRBJ2-5; D is perhaps TRBD1 or TRBD2 (6 bases each). CDR1 is SGHRS and CDR2 is YFSETQ in the germline V gene. Deletions cut 3 bases from V and 2 bases from J, with 20 bases between. The CDR3 has 17 residues. The CDR3 spells CASSSRGGLKRQETQYF. In nucleotides, the CDR3 is TGCGCCAGCAGCTCCCGAGGGGGACTCAAGAGACAAGAGACCCAGTACTTC.

J is TRBJ2-7 and V is TRBV27; possibly TRBD2 for D (5 bases). Trimming removed 5 bases from V and 0 bases from J, with 11 bases in between. The CDR3 extends over 14 amino acids. Germline-derived CDR1 and CDR2 are MNHEY and SMNVEV (reference sequence). For the CDR3, the DNA is TGTGCCAGCAGTCAGGAGCGGACCTCCTACGAGCAGTACTTC. Translated: CASSQERTSYEQYF.

This chain uses TRBV11-2 with TRBJ2-7; D not certain. The V gene's germline CDR1 is SGHAT and CDR2 FQNNGV. The germline V and J ends were trimmed by 5 bases and 3 bases, with 26 bases remaining between them. The CDR3 runs to 18 residues. This chain's CDR3 is CASSPPLGLSSSVYEQYF. The CDR3 DNA follows: TGTGCCAGCAGCCCACCTTTAGGGTTATCGTCTTCAGTCTACGAGCAGTACTTC.

This clone showed up just once. The chain's CDR3 is CASSSPNGRYNEQFF. In DNA form, the CDR3 reads TGTGCCAGCAGTTCCCCAAACGGGAGGTACAATGAGCAGTTCTTC. The chain uses TRBV28 and TRBJ2-1; TRBD2 agrees at 7 bases. Germline V gene data show CDR1 as MDHEN and CDR2 as SYDVKM. The CDR3 totals 15 residues. V trimming: 4 bases; J trimming: 4 bases; junction bases outside the gene matches: 7.

The chain couples TRBV7-2 to TRBJ1-1; possible D gene TRBD1, 5 bases. CDR1 and CDR2 (germline): SGHTA, FQGNSA. V lost 5 bases and J lost 1, with 8 bases in between. This CDR3 comprises 13 residues. This CDR3 reads CASSQQANTEAFF. CDR3 nucleotide sequence: TGTGCCAGCAGCCAACAGGCGAACACTGAAGCTTTCTTT.

The CDR3 here is CASSYWGLATDTQYF. The DNA for the CDR3 is TGTGCCAGCAGTTACTGGGGACTTGCCACAGATACGCAGTATTTT. This chain uses TRBV6-5 with TRBJ2-3, with D tentatively TRBD2 (6 bases). Trimming shortened V by 1 base and J by 2 bases, and 10 bases separated the two germline ends. Germline lookup yields CDR1 MNHEY and CDR2 SVGAGI. This CDR3 spans 15 amino acids.

The sample holds a few counts of this clone. This chain connects TRBV5-6 to TRBJ2-4; either TRBD1 or TRBD2 may supply D (6 bases each). The germline V gene encodes CDR1 SGHDT and CDR2 YYEEEE. Deletions cut 0 bases from V and 8 bases from J, with 12 bases between. CDR3 length equals 14 residues. This CDR3 is CASSLVGGLHIQYF. The CDR3, as DNA: TGTGCCAGCAGCTTGGTGGGGGGCCTCCACATTCAGTACTTC.

This chain links TRBV21-1 with TRBJ2-5; the D call of TRBD1 is as the table states it, not checked on the DNA. TRBV21-1 is marked as a pseudogene. The CDR3 is made up of 15 amino acids. The CDR3 here is CAGSKQPGHSETQYF. CDR3 bases: TGTGCCGGCAGCAAACAGCCGGGACATAGTGAGACCCAGTACTTC.